Listed below are T cell receptor beta chains from one sample, sequenced in a study of blood T cell repertoires in COVID-19. Clones were sequenced by immunoSEQ multiplex PCR, and TCRdb holds only the in-frame ones, with some missing. The sample holds about 160,000 clones, more than 75% seen once. The material sequenced was peripheral blood. The receptors come from a woman in her fifties or sixties with COVID-19, enrolled during active disease. CDR3s include the opening cysteine and the closing phenylalanine or tryptophan. D genes are given only for firm matches. The size of a clone is reported for some rows only, either as once, few or many, or as a class for expanded clones.

D: -
size: -
J: TRBJ2-1
V: TRBV5-5
length: 15
CDR3: CASSQGGIAYNEQFF
DNA: TGTGCCAGCAGCCAGGGGGGTATAGCCTACAATGAGCAGTTCTTC

D: TRBD2
size: -
J: TRBJ2-3
V: TRBV2
length: 15
CDR3: CASSQGLAGEDTQYF
DNA: TGTGCCAGCAGCCAAGGACTAGCGGGGGAAGATACGCAGTATTTT

D: TRBD1
size: -
J: TRBJ2-5
V: TRBV19
length: 15
CDR3: CASSITGTGQETQYF
DNA: TGTGCCAGTAGTATAACAGGGACAGGGCAAGAGACCCAGTACTTC

D: TRBD1
size: -
J: TRBJ2-7
V: TRBV5-1
length: 15
CDR3: CASSRISGTAYEQYF
DNA: TGCGCCAGCAGCCGCATCTCCGGGACAGCTTACGAGCAGTACTTC

D: TRBD1
size: once
J: TRBJ1-1
V: TRBV29-1
length: 14
CDR3: CSVEEGTGDTEAFF
DNA: TGCAGCGTTGAAGAAGGGACAGGGGACACTGAAGCTTTCTTT

D: -
size: -
J: TRBJ1-2
V: TRBV3-1/TRBV3-2
length: 15
CDR3: CASSQDKGKGLGYTF
DNA: TGTGCCAGCAGCCAAGATAAGGGGAAAGGGTTAGGCTACACCTTC

D: -
size: -
J: TRBJ1-2
V: TRBV6-1
length: 15
CDR3: CASSEGGWGNYGYTF
DNA: TGTGCCAGCAGTGAAGGAGGTTGGGGCAACTATGGCTACACCTTC

D: TRBD1
size: -
J: TRBJ2-1
V: TRBV6-1
length: 15
CDR3: CASSDWAGGFNEQFF
DNA: TGTGCCAGCAGTGATTGGGCAGGGGGCTTCAATGAGCAGTTCTTC

D: TRBD2
size: -
J: TRBJ2-2
V: TRBV3-1/TRBV3-2
length: 17
CDR3: CASSPPDTSGVAGELFF
DNA: TGTGCCAGCAGCCCGCCGGATACTAGCGGGGTTGCCGGGGAGCTGTTTTTT

D: -
size: -
J: TRBJ2-5
V: TRBV14
length: 15
CDR3: CASSLLSGTRETQYF
DNA: TGTGCCAGCAGCCTCCTTTCCGGGACAAGGGAGACCCAGTACTTC

D: -
size: -
J: TRBJ2-7
V: TRBV10-3
length: 12
CDR3: CAISGGVYEQYF
DNA: TGTGCCATCAGTGGGGGGGTTTACGAGCAGTACTTC

D: -
size: -
J: TRBJ2-7
V: TRBV27
length: 13
CDR3: CASSGQGRYEQYF
DNA: TGTGCCAGCAGTGGGCAGGGAAGGTACGAGCAGTACTTC

D: -
size: -
J: TRBJ2-2
V: TRBV7-6
length: 16
CDR3: CASSLAVSANTGELFF
DNA: TGTGCCAGCAGCTTAGCAGTTAGCGCGAACACCGGGGAGCTGTTTTTT

D: -
size: -
J: TRBJ1-4
V: TRBV6-4
length: 16
CDR3: CASSDSNRTQNEKLFF
DNA: TGTGCCAGCAGTGACTCGAACAGGACCCAGAATGAAAAACTGTTTTTT

D: -
size: -
J: TRBJ1-1
V: TRBV6-5
length: 12
CDR3: CASSYGGSEAFF
DNA: TGTGCCAGCAGTTACGGGGGGTCTGAAGCTTTCTTT

D: TRBD1
size: -
J: TRBJ1-5
V: TRBV4-1
length: 16
CDR3: CASSSGTVGANQPQHF
DNA: TGCGCCAGCAGCTCGGGGACAGTTGGGGCTAATCAGCCCCAGCATTTT

D: TRBD2
size: -
J: TRBJ2-5
V: TRBV5-4
length: 15
CDR3: CASSLASGVGETQYF
DNA: TGTGCCAGCAGCTTGGCTAGCGGGGTGGGGGAGACCCAGTACTTC

D: TRBD2
size: -
J: TRBJ2-1
V: TRBV5-5
length: 16
CDR3: CASSSGGGIEFNEQFF
DNA: TGTGCCAGCAGCTCGGGGGGTGGTATTGAGTTTAATGAGCAGTTCTTC

D: TRBD1
size: -
J: TRBJ2-7
V: TRBV4-1
length: 17
CDR3: CASSPQAGGTGLYEQYF
DNA: TGCGCCAGCAGCCCCCAAGCAGGCGGGACAGGGCTCTACGAGCAGTACTTC

D: -
size: -
J: TRBJ1-5
V: TRBV19
length: 13
CDR3: CATSFGLGQPQHF
DNA: TGTGCCACTAGTTTTGGGCTGGGTCAGCCCCAGCATTTT

D: -
size: -
J: TRBJ2-5
V: TRBV7-2
length: 16
CDR3: CASSPIARGASETQYF
DNA: TGTGCCAGCAGCCCTATCGCCAGGGGCGCATCGGAGACCCAGTACTTC

D: TRBD1
size: -
J: TRBJ2-7
V: TRBV15
length: 14
CDR3: CATSTTGGSYEQYF
DNA: TGTGCCACCAGCACGACAGGGGGGTCCTACGAGCAGTACTTC

D: -
size: -
J: TRBJ1-2
V: TRBV7-9
length: 12
CDR3: CASSLAPYGYTF
DNA: TGTGCCAGCAGCTTAGCTCCGTATGGCTACACCTTC

D: TRBD2
size: -
J: TRBJ2-2
V: TRBV7-2
length: 16
CDR3: CASSLGGAGVGGELFF
DNA: TGTGCCAGCAGCTTAGGAGGTGCGGGGGTTGGCGGGGAGCTGTTTTTT

D: TRBD2
size: -
J: TRBJ2-5
V: TRBV27
length: 13
CDR3: CASRESGVETQYF
DNA: TGTGCCAGCAGGGAGAGCGGGGTAGAGACCCAGTACTTC

D: TRBD1
size: few
J: TRBJ1-5
V: TRBV6-6
length: 15
CDR3: CASSGQAGSNQPQHF
DNA: TGTGCCAGCAGTGGACAGGCTGGGAGCAATCAGCCCCAGCATTTT

D: -
size: -
J: TRBJ2-3
V: TRBV5-1
length: 15
CDR3: CASSLGGLYTDTQYF
DNA: TGCGCCAGCAGCTTGGGGGGGCTTTACACAGATACGCAGTATTTT

D: -
size: -
J: TRBJ2-3
V: TRBV12-3/TRBV12-4
length: 13
CDR3: CASSLTGLDTQYF
DNA: TGTGCCAGCAGTTTAACCGGGTTAGATACGCAGTATTTT

D: -
size: once
J: TRBJ1-2
V: TRBV19
length: 14
CDR3: CASSITSLNYGYTF
DNA: TGTGCCAGTAGTATCACGAGCCTTAACTATGGCTACACCTTC

D: -
size: -
J: TRBJ2-1
V: TRBV7-9
length: 13
CDR3: CASSAGGYNEQFF
DNA: TGTGCCAGCAGCGCGGGCGGCTACAATGAGCAGTTCTTC

D: TRBD2
size: once
J: TRBJ2-1
V: TRBV12-5
length: 14
CDR3: CASGSGTSFNEQFF
DNA: TGTGCTAGTGGCTCCGGGACTAGTTTCAATGAGCAGTTCTTC

D: -
size: once
J: TRBJ2-3
V: TRBV12-3/TRBV12-4
length: 12
CDR3: CASSRSSDTQYF
DNA: TGTGCCAGCAGCCGTTCCTCGGATACGCAGTATTTT

D: TRBD1
size: -
J: TRBJ2-1
V: TRBV10-3
length: 16
CDR3: CAISEGPGTGVDEQFF
DNA: TGTGCCATCAGTGAGGGCCCTGGGACAGGGGTGGATGAGCAGTTCTTC

D: -
size: -
J: TRBJ2-1
V: TRBV2
length: 12
CDR3: CASGGQWLEQFF
DNA: TGTGCCAGCGGAGGACAGTGGCTGGAGCAGTTCTTC

D: TRBD1
size: -
J: TRBJ2-3
V: TRBV28
length: 15
CDR3: CASSLDRGRTDTQYF
DNA: TGTGCCAGCAGTTTAGACAGGGGGAGAACAGATACGCAGTATTTT

D: TRBD1
size: -
J: TRBJ2-5
V: TRBV5-1
length: 14
CDR3: CASSLGTGEETQYF
DNA: TGCGCCAGCAGCTTAGGGACAGGAGAAGAGACCCAGTACTTC

D: TRBD1
size: -
J: TRBJ1-1
V: TRBV6-5
length: 15
CDR3: CASSRGQGRNTEAFF
DNA: TGTGCCAGCAGTAGAGGACAGGGTCGCAACACTGAAGCTTTCTTT

D: TRBD1
size: once
J: TRBJ2-7
V: TRBV15
length: 13
CDR3: CATSTGQGYEQYF
DNA: TGTGCCACCAGCACGGGACAGGGCTACGAGCAGTACTTC

D: TRBD1
size: -
J: TRBJ2-2
V: TRBV5-4
length: 14
CDR3: CASRDRGNTGELFF
DNA: TGTGCCAGCAGAGACAGGGGAAACACCGGGGAGCTGTTTTTT

D: -
size: -
J: TRBJ1-5
V: TRBV15
length: 15
CDR3: CATSRDYQGNQPQHF
DNA: TGTGCCACCAGCAGAGATTATCAGGGAAATCAGCCCCAGCATTTT

D: -
size: -
J: TRBJ1-2
V: TRBV6-5
length: 13
CDR3: CASSPAGSYGYTF
DNA: TGTGCCAGCAGCCCGGCGGGTAGCTATGGCTACACCTTC

D: TRBD1
size: -
J: TRBJ2-3
V: TRBV28
length: 15
CDR3: CASSLRGQGADTQYF
DNA: TGTGCCAGCAGTTTAAGGGGACAGGGGGCAGATACGCAGTATTTT

D: TRBD2
size: -
J: TRBJ2-1
V: TRBV4-1
length: 17
CDR3: CASSQGLAGGFYNEQFF
DNA: TGCGCCAGCAGCCAAGGACTAGCGGGGGGTTTCTACAATGAGCAGTTCTTC

D: -
size: few
J: TRBJ2-7
V: TRBV12-3/TRBV12-4
length: 13
CDR3: CASSLESTYEQYF
DNA: TGTGCCAGCAGTTTAGAGTCTACGTACGAGCAGTACTTC

D: TRBD1
size: -
J: TRBJ2-7
V: TRBV11-2
length: 15
CDR3: CASSLDLTGVYEQYF
DNA: TGTGCCAGCAGCTTAGATCTCACAGGGGTCTACGAGCAGTACTTC

D: TRBD1
size: -
J: TRBJ1-1
V: TRBV28
length: 14
CDR3: CASRINRGIGEAFF
DNA: TGTGCCAGCAGAATAAACAGGGGTATCGGTGAAGCTTTCTTT

D: -
size: -
J: TRBJ1-1
V: TRBV20-1
length: 11
CDR3: CSAPDSSEAFF
DNA: TGCAGTGCTCCAGACAGCTCCGAAGCTTTCTTT

D: -
size: -
J: TRBJ2-3
V: TRBV3-1/TRBV3-2
length: 15
CDR3: CASSPTRLSTDTQYF
DNA: TGTGCCAGCAGCCCGACACGGCTTAGCACAGATACGCAGTATTTT

D: -
size: -
J: TRBJ1-5
V: TRBV2
length: 13
CDR3: CASSAFLAQPQHF
DNA: TGTGCCAGCAGTGCCTTCTTGGCTCAGCCCCAGCATTTT

D: TRBD1
size: -
J: TRBJ1-1
V: TRBV23-1
length: 22
CDR3: CASSQPPKRSGGQGRLNTEAFF
DNA: TGCGCCAGCAGTCAACCTCCTAAGAGATCTGGGGGACAGGGGAGATTGAACACTGAAGCTTTCTTT

D: -
size: few
J: TRBJ2-1
V: TRBV29-1
length: 12
CDR3: CSVRPVGGEQFF
DNA: TGCAGCGTTCGACCAGTTGGAGGGGAGCAGTTCTTC

D: -
size: -
J: TRBJ2-7
V: TRBV5-1
length: 15
CDR3: CASSLEAGTSYEQYF
DNA: TGCGCCAGCAGCTTGGAGGCGGGGACCTCCTACGAGCAGTACTTC

D: -
size: few
J: TRBJ1-1
V: TRBV30
length: 14
CDR3: CAWTAGAGNTEAFF
DNA: TGTGCCTGGACCGCAGGGGCAGGGAACACTGAAGCTTTCTTT

D: TRBD2
size: once
J: TRBJ2-1
V: TRBV11-2
length: 15
CDR3: CASSLGTSGAGEQFF
DNA: TGTGCCAGCAGCTTGGGGACTAGCGGGGCGGGGGAGCAGTTCTTC